One T cell receptor (beta chain) is described in this entry. Individuals aged roughly 18 to 100 years were recruited from 20 to 25 US areas. It was within 2 weeks before study entry that exposed participants met a COVID-19 case. This sample is drawn from a study of blood T cell repertoires in COVID-19. TCRdb's table, derived via immunoSEQ multiplex PCR, lists solely in-frame clones and lacks some. The sample yields roughly 430,000 clones, approximately 91% seen once. This clonotype was obtained from a woman between 18 and 29 years old who had been exposed to COVID-19. Sequenced: PBMCs or T cells enriched from blood (not recorded which).

CDR3 amino acids: CGATGNYGYTF. CDR3 bases: TGTGGGGCAACCGGTAACTATGGCTACACCTTC. V usage is TRBV28 and J usage is TRBJ1-2; D gene ambiguous. Germline CDR1 reads MDHEN; CDR2 reads SYDVKM. There are 11 residues in the CDR3.